The entry that follows covers one TCR beta chain sequence. Profiling relied on immunoSEQ multiplex PCR, and the TCRdb table lists in-frame clones only, not all of them. The sample contains roughly 90,000 clones, 78% of which appear only once. The data originate from a study of radiotherapy plus CTLA-4 blockade in lung cancer. Germline loops: CDR1 SGHTA, CDR2 FQGNSA. Trimming pared 2 bases from V and 0 bases from J, leaving 9 bases between. The CDR3 consists of 15 residues. The chain couples TRBV7-2 to TRBJ2-3, with D perhaps TRBD2 (6 bases). Sequencing used peripheral blood, obtained from a patient treated with radiotherapy plus ipilimumab. This receptor was identified in a human donor with non-small cell lung cancer who had a partial response to radiotherapy plus ipilimumab. Some clones in this sample may be carry-over from other donors' samples. The chain's CDR3 is CASSLQAGSTDTQYF. Here the CDR3 DNA reads TGTGCCAGCAGCTTACAGGCGGGGAGCACAGATACGCAGTATTTT.